Shown below are 4 T cell receptor beta chains from a single sample sequenced in a study of blood T cells in healthy people across ages. The authors ran a second PCR of roughly 7 to 11 cycles using a sample-barcoded 5' primer and a J-beta primer mix. TCRdb reprocessed the 5' RACE reads with MiXCR, giving one entry per CDR3 protein. Of 650,000 to 800,000 distinct CDR3 sequences in the sample, 40% to 50% were seen once. The sequencing input was blood. These receptors all come from a man aged 55 to 70 in good health.

V usage is TRBV6-6 and J usage is TRBJ2-4; unclear D gene. Germline V gene sequence: CDR1 MNHNY, CDR2 SVGAGI (reference sequence). Trimming took 3 bases from V and 1 from J, leaving 7 bases between them. The length of the CDR3 is 14 residues. CDR3: CASSYGVAKNIQYF. The DNA for the CDR3 is TGTGCCAGCAGTTATGGGGTGGCCAAAAACATTCAGTACTTC.

The rearrangement links TRBV5-5 to TRBJ2-7; possibly TRBD1 or TRBD2 for D (5 bases each). From germline, CDR1 is SGHKS and CDR2 YYEKEE (reference sequence). This CDR3 spans 15 amino acids. Trimming shortened V by 4 bases and J by 1 base, and 15 bases separated the two germline ends. This chain's CDR3 is CASSTGRGVSYEQYF. CDR3 sequence (DNA): TGTGCCAGCAGCACGGGACGAGGGGTATCCTACGAGCAGTACTTC.

This clonotype was detected a few times. The chain employs TRBV7-9 and TRBJ2-7; 9 positions agree with TRBD1. This CDR3 comprises 16 residues. Trimming removed 1 base from V and 2 bases from J; junction bases left unmatched: 6. CDR1 and CDR2 (germline): SEHNR, FQNEAQ (reference sequence). CDR3 amino acids: CASSLDPGQGPYEQYF. The CDR3 region has the DNA TGTGCCAGCAGCTTAGATCCGGGACAGGGCCCCTACGAGCAGTACTTC.

This clonotype appeared a few times. The chain recombines TRBV12-3 or TRBV12-4 with TRBJ2-5; possibly TRBD2 for D (6 bases). The CDR3 length is 13 residues. Between the trimmed V and J ends, which lost 6 bases and 5 bases, there was a span of 13 bases. The CDR3 DNA sequence: TGTGCCAGCAGCCCGGGGGTTGTGGAGACCCAGTACTTC. Its translation is CASSPGVVETQYF.